The text below deals with one TCR beta chain. Its antigen remains unidentified. Metastatic or locally advanced urothelial carcinoma was present in the patients. The data stem from a study of PD-L1 blockade in urothelial cancer. Study-level results: Lower pretreatment blood TCR clonality, under the median, predicted better survival, researchers reported.

With V trimmed by 3 bases and J by 6 bases, 10 bases remained unmatched. The CDR3 is 16 residues long. Per the germline V gene, CDR1 is LGHNA and CDR2 is YNFKEQ. Assay used: immunoSEQ multiplex PCR; TCRdb lists only in-frame clones, some missing. The sample consists of tens of thousands of clones, around 86% of them appearing once. V usage is TRBV4-2 and J usage is TRBJ2-2; TRBD1 matches 7 bases. This sequence was found in a man aged 45-65 years with urothelial cancer. Sequenced here: PBMCs, sampled around atezolizumab (anti-PD-L1) treatment. Written as DNA, the CDR3 is TGTGCCAGCAGCCAGCGCCCGGGACAGTTTGCCGGGGAGCTGTTTTTT. It encodes CASSQRPGQFAGELFF.